Each of the 32 T cell receptor beta chains below was sequenced from the same sample in a study of blood T cell repertoires in COVID-19. Clones were read by immunoSEQ multiplex PCR, and TCRdb kept only the in-frame ones, dropping some. The top ten clones hold over 3% of a sample with 150,000 to 200,000 clones, 75% to 90% of them seen once. Sequencing was done on a sample of peripheral blood. The source of these receptors is a human donor with acute or convalescent COVID-19. The donor label of this sample is uncertain.

The chain has TRBV6-5 and TRBJ2-1; a weak D match, TRBD1 (7 bases). V gave up 11 bases and J gave up 1 base, with 18 bases separating them. The CDR3 runs to 15 residues. The germline CDR1 and CDR2 sequences are MNHEY and SVGAGI. The CDR3 sequence: CASYSAGGSYNEQFF. DNA of the CDR3: TGTGCCTCCTACTCGGCAGGGGGGTCCTACAATGAGCAGTTCTTC.

This clone was seen just once. The chain carries TRBV18 and TRBJ2-1; TRBD1 matches at 11 bases. Germline loops: CDR1 KGHSH, CDR2 LQKENI. The CDR3 extends over 16 amino acids. Trimming cost V 6 bases and J 7 bases; bases outside gene matches: 11. CDR3 coding DNA: TGTGCCAGCTCTTTACATGGACAGGGGGCGGGAAATGAGCAGTTCTTC. Translation gives CASSLHGQGAGNEQFF.

This chain joins TRBV6-5 and TRBJ1-2, with 9 bases lining up with TRBD1. Germline assignment: CDR1 MNHEY and CDR2 SVGAGI. The CDR3 extends over 15 amino acids. Trimming removed 5 bases from V and 7 bases from J; junction bases left unmatched: 11. The CDR3 protein is CASSQYRGHWFGYTF. Here the CDR3 DNA reads TGTGCCAGCAGTCAATACAGGGGGCACTGGTTTGGCTACACCTTC.

J is TRBJ2-1 and V is TRBV6-5; 9 bases are a match to TRBD1. V shed 6 bases, J shed 14 bases, and the junction held 17 bases outside the gene matches. The germline gives CDR1 MNHEY, CDR2 SVGAGI. There are 15 residues in the CDR3. CDR3 nucleotides: TGTGCCAGCAGAAGAACGGGACAGGGTAGTCTCAACGAGTTCTTC. Its translation is CASRRTGQGSLNEFF.

CDR3 bases: TGTGCCAGCAGTACGGACAGACGCTATGGCTACACCTTC. Encoded protein: CASSTDRRYGYTF. The chain recombines TRBV12-3 or TRBV12-4 with TRBJ1-2, with D perhaps matching TRBD1 (6 bases). The CDR3 length is 13 residues. Trimming pared 5 bases from V and 4 bases from J, leaving 11 bases between.

This clone has only a few counts. V usage is TRBV24-1 and J usage is TRBJ1-1, with D perhaps TRBD1 (5 bases). V was trimmed by 9 bases and J by 5 bases, leaving 15 bases between them. Germline CDR1 and CDR2: KGHDR and SFDVKD. CDR3 size: 13 residues. The CDR3 reads CATSDDSKTEAFF. CDR3 coding DNA: TGTGCCACCTCGGACGACAGCAAGACTGAAGCTTTCTTT.

V usage is TRBV30 and J usage is TRBJ1-5, with 9 bases fitting TRBD1. The CDR3 covers 17 residues. Germline CDR1 GTSNPN, CDR2 SVGIG (reference sequence). V shed 5 bases and J 2 bases; nucleotides not matched to a gene: 13. CDR3 nucleotide sequence: TGTGCCTGGGACCAAATCTACAGGGGGCGCGGCAATCAGCCCCAGCATTTT. Translation: CAWDQIYRGRGNQPQHF.

The chain employs TRBV4-1 and TRBJ1-5; weak D call: TRBD1 (6 bases). V lost 5 bases to trimming and J lost 5 bases, with 16 bases between them. Germline V CDR1 and CDR2: MGHRA, YSYEKL. The CDR3 has 15 residues. The CDR3 DNA reads as TGCGCCAGCAGCTACCGCCAGGGGATCGATCAGCCCCAGCATTTT. Amino acid sequence: CASSYRQGIDQPQHF.

This chain links TRBV5-1 with TRBJ2-3; 11 positions agree with TRBD2. The CDR3 runs 19 residues. V lost 0 bases and J lost 5; bases outside the gene matches: 14. Germline V gene lookup returns CDR1 SGHRS and CDR2 YFSETQ. For the CDR3, the DNA is TGCGCCAGCAGCTTGGCCCAGACTAGCGGGGCTCTTCTGGGAGATACGCAGTATTTT. This gives the protein CASSLAQTSGALLGDTQYF.

CDR3 amino acids: CAASLSGGSLAKNIQYF. The DNA for the CDR3 is TGTGCCGCCTCACTATCGGGGGGGTCCCTAGCCAAAAACATTCAGTACTTC. The rearrangement joins TRBV19 to TRBJ2-4; the match to TRBD2 covers 8 bases. The CDR3 loop spans 17 amino acids. The junction had 15 bases not matched to a gene; V was cut back by 11 bases and J by 0 bases. CDR1 is LNHDA, CDR2 SQIVND, per germline (reference sequence).

The chain is built from TRBV6-5 and TRBJ1-3, with D possibly matching TRBD1 (5 bases). The V and J ends lost 7 bases and 0 bases respectively, with 10 bases between them. CDR1 MNHEY and CDR2 SVGAGI come from the germline V gene. This CDR3 region has 14 residues. CDR3 DNA: TGTGCCAGCACAGGGCGAGTCTCTGGAAACACCATATATTTT. Protein sequence: CASTGRVSGNTIYF.

This chain connects TRBV7-9 to TRBJ1-1, with D perhaps matching TRBD1 (5 bases). CDR1 and CDR2 from the germline V gene are SEHNR and FQNEAQ (reference sequence). V gave up 7 bases and J gave up 7 bases, with 19 bases separating them. The CDR3 spans 14 residues. Here the CDR3 reads CASIKTAKMGEAFF. CDR3 nucleotide sequence: TGTGCCAGCATCAAGACAGCTAAAATGGGTGAAGCTTTCTTT.

CDR3 sequence (DNA): TGTGCCAGCAGCCCCCGGGACATGCCTAATCAGCCCCAGCATTTT. It is translated as CASSPRDMPNQPQHF. The rearrangement links TRBV6-5 to TRBJ1-5; D possibly corresponds to TRBD1 (6 bases). Trimming took off 6 bases at V and 4 bases at J, with 16 bases between the two ends. Germline values: CDR1 MNHEY, CDR2 SVGAGI. The CDR3 runs 15 residues.

The rearrangement uses TRBV6-6 and TRBJ2-3; TRBD2 matches at 12 bases. The CDR3 is 16 residues long. Per germline, CDR1 MNHNY and CDR2 SVGAGI (reference sequence). With V trimmed by 10 bases and J by 2 bases, 10 bases remained unmatched. The CDR3 spells CATYTPSGGDTDTQYF. The CDR3, as DNA: TGTGCCACCTATACCCCTAGCGGGGGGGACACAGATACGCAGTATTTT.

This chain joins TRBV15 and TRBJ2-5; unclear D gene. Trimming took off 1 base at V and 3 bases at J, with 12 bases between the two ends. This CDR3 has 15 amino acids. The germline V gene has CDR1 LNHNV and CDR2 YYDKDF (reference sequence). The CDR3 spells CATSRVVGPEETQYF. In nucleotides, the CDR3 is TGTGCCACCAGCAGAGTTGTTGGTCCAGAAGAGACCCAGTACTTC.

This clone was observed a handful of times. The rearrangement links TRBV9 to TRBJ1-5, with D hard to call. In germline, CDR1 is SGDLS, CDR2 YYNGEE. This CDR3 comprises 13 residues. Trimming cost V 3 bases and J 1 base, with 5 bases left between them. The CDR3 DNA sequence: TGTGCCAGCAGCGCCGGGAGCAATCAGCCCCAGCATTTT. It specifies CASSAGSNQPQHF.

About this clone itself: One end of the junction does not line up with germline, which may come from a read error. V and J are TRBV3-1 (or the pseudogene TRBV3-2) and TRBJ2-1, with TRBD2 matching over 10 bases. The V gene's germline CDR1 is LGHDT and CDR2 YNNKEL (reference sequence). This CDR3 spans 17 amino acids. CDR3 sequence reads: CARSQGGSGGARNEQFF. For the CDR3, the DNA is TGTGCCCGCAGCCAAGGGGGGAGCGGGGGGGCCCGCAATGAGCAGTTCTTC.

The rearrangement links TRBV10-2 to TRBJ1-1; 8 bases line up with TRBD1. V shed 8 bases, J shed 1 base, and the junction held 6 bases outside the gene matches. The germline gives CDR1 WSHSY, CDR2 SAAADI. The CDR3 is 14 amino acids. CDR3 loop: CASSGDRTNTEAFF. The CDR3 coding sequence is TGCGCCAGCTCGGGGGACAGGACGAACACTGAAGCTTTCTTT.

V gene TRBV10-1 combines with J gene TRBJ1-1; D call uncertain. Germline V gene sequence: CDR1 WNHNN, CDR2 SYGVQD (reference sequence). This CDR3 spans 12 amino acids. V was pared by 3 bases and J by 4 bases, with 6 bases between. The CDR3 here is CASSDTGTEAFF. In nucleotides, the CDR3 is TGCGCCAGCAGTGACACCGGCACTGAAGCTTTCTTT.

CDR3 region: CASSYAGTGGGYTF. The CDR3 coding sequence is TGTGCCAGCAGTTACGCAGGGACAGGTGGTGGCTACACCTTC. The genes are TRBV6-5 and TRBJ1-2; 8 bases fit TRBD1. The germline gives CDR1 MNHEY, CDR2 SVGAGI. V was pared by 2 bases and J by 7 bases, with 6 bases of the junction left unmatched. The CDR3 length is 14 residues.

The J gene is TRBJ1-2, the V gene TRBV6-5; 7 bases agree with TRBD1. CDR1 MNHEY and CDR2 SVGAGI come from the germline V gene. V lost 6 bases and J lost 10; bases outside the gene matches: 11. The length of the CDR3 is 13 residues. CDR3 sequence reads: CASSPRQGNSYTF. The CDR3 DNA follows: TGTGCCAGCAGCCCCAGACAGGGCAATTCCTACACCTTC.

The CDR3 DNA follows: TGTGCCAGCAGTCCTCGGTGGACAGGGGGTGCTAACTATGGCTACACCTTC. Amino acids: CASSPRWTGGANYGYTF. This rearrangement joins TRBV6-6 to TRBJ1-2, with TRBD1 matching 10 bases. After removal of 5 bases from V and 0 bases from J, the junction contained 9 bases not matched to a gene. The CDR3 runs 17 residues. The germline gives CDR1 MNHNY, CDR2 SVGAGI (reference sequence).

The genes are TRBV18 and TRBJ1-2, with D hard to call. The CDR3 runs to 15 residues. Per germline, CDR1 KGHSH and CDR2 LQKENI. V lost 2 bases and J 4 bases, leaving 14 bases between the germline ends. The CDR3 here is CASSPIERVIYGYTF. The CDR3 DNA is TGTGCCAGCTCACCAATTGAGAGAGTCATCTATGGCTACACCTTC.

V is TRBV29-1 and J is TRBJ1-4; TRBD1 might be the D (5 bases). The V gene's germline CDR1 is SQVTM and CDR2 ANQGSEA. CDR3 length: 14 amino acids. Trimming removed 4 bases from V and 7 bases from J, with 16 bases in between. CDR3 sequence: CSVVGRGGGEKLFF. The CDR3, as DNA: TGCAGCGTTGTGGGGAGGGGCGGTGGTGAAAAACTGTTTTTT. Together with reference TRBV29-1 and TRBJ1-4, the CDR3 gives the full variable domain: SAVISQKPSRDICQRGTSLTIQCQVDSQVTMMFWYRQQPGQSLTLIATANQGSEATYESGFVIDKFPISRPNLTFSTLTVSNMSPEDSSIYLCSVVGRGGGEKLFFGSGTQLSVL.

The chain recombines TRBV7-9 with TRBJ1-1; D uncertain. This CDR3 is built from 15 residues. Trimming pared 5 bases from V and 1 base from J, leaving 14 bases between. The germline gives CDR1 SEHNR, CDR2 FQNEAQ (reference sequence). CDR3 DNA sequence: TGTGCCAGCAGCCGCGCGGGCTTGGGGAACACTGAAGCTTTCTTT. This encodes CASSRAGLGNTEAFF.

This clone was seen more than once but under ten times. The V gene is TRBV6-2 or TRBV6-3, the J gene TRBJ2-2, with a tentative D call TRBD1 (5 bases). This CDR3 is 15 amino acids long. V gave up 4 bases and J gave up 4 bases, with 13 bases separating them. CDR1 is MNHEY and CDR2 is SVGEGT in the germline V gene. CDR3 nucleotide sequence: TGTGCCAGCAGTTTAGCCAGGGCAGGCACCGGGGAGCTGTTTTTT. This codes for CASSLARAGTGELFF.

The chain carries TRBV5-1 and TRBJ2-5; 11 bases match TRBD2. Trimming cost V 3 bases and J 4 bases; bases outside gene matches: 8. CDR1 is SGHRS and CDR2 is YFSETQ in the germline V gene. This CDR3 is 16 amino acids long. In DNA, the CDR3 is TGCGCCAGCAGCTACCAGACTAGCGGGGCCCGAGAGACCCAGTACTTC. It translates to CASSYQTSGARETQYF. Based on the CDR3 plus reference TRBV5-1 and TRBJ2-5, the full variable domain is KAGVTQTPRYLIKTRGQQVTLSCSPISGHRSVSWYQQTPGQGLQFLFEYFSETQRNKGNFPGRFSGRQFSNSRSEMNVSTLELGDSALYLCASSYQTSGARETQYFGPGTRLLVL.

The chain is built from TRBV30 and TRBJ1-2; a weak D match, TRBD1 (5 bases). This CDR3 has 12 amino acids. V lost 0 bases and J 6 bases, leaving 8 bases between the germline ends. Germline V gives CDR1 GTSNPN, CDR2 SVGIG (reference sequence). The CDR3 DNA reads as TGTGCCTGGAGTGTACGGGGGGATGGCTACACCTTC. Its translation: CAWSVRGDGYTF.

The chain is built from TRBV15 and TRBJ1-2; no clear D gene. V lost 0 bases and J 4 bases, leaving 9 bases between the germline ends. The germline V gene encodes CDR1 LNHNV and CDR2 YYDKDF (reference sequence). This CDR3 spans 14 amino acids. The CDR3 here is CATSREYVGYGYTF. The CDR3 bases are TGTGCCACCAGCAGAGAATACGTCGGCTATGGCTACACCTTC.

A few counts support this clone. This chain uses TRBV6-1 with TRBJ1-5; 9 bases match TRBD1. Losses at the gene ends were 2 bases for V and 9 bases for J; bases not matched to a gene: 17. Germline assignment: CDR1 MNHNS and CDR2 SASEGT. This CDR3 region has 18 residues. The CDR3, as DNA: TGTGCCAGCAGTGAACGTACTGATACCGGGACAGGGACTCGGCCCCAGCATTTT. This sequence encodes CASSERTDTGTGTRPQHF.

In nucleotides, the CDR3 is TGTGCCAGCAGCTTGGCCTCAGGGCCCGGGGAGCTGTTTTTT. Its protein product is CASSLASGPGELFF. The V and J genes are TRBV5-6 and TRBJ2-2, with D tentatively TRBD1 (5 bases). Germline loops: CDR1 SGHDT, CDR2 YYEEEE. The CDR3 sequence is 14 residues long. V was cut by 0 bases and J by 6 bases, with 9 bases left in between.

This clone was found once. The CDR3 sequence: CASRSTGVTEAFF. In DNA form, the CDR3 reads TGTGCCAGCAGGTCAACAGGGGTTACTGAAGCTTTCTTT. The rearrangement joins TRBV6-5 to TRBJ1-1; the match to TRBD1 covers 7 bases. V trimming: 6 bases; J trimming: 5 bases; junction bases outside the gene matches: 6. The CDR3 has 13 amino acids. CDR1 and CDR2 from the germline V gene are MNHEY and SVGAGI.